What follows are 2 T cell receptor beta chains derived from one specimen sequenced in a study of T cells in Graves' hyperthyroidism and ophthalmopathy (dated by TCRdb to between 2018 and 2021). The library was prepared using multiplex PCR. TCRdb records Illumina HiSeq 2000 as the sequencer. Amplification of TCR beta CDR3 regions was carried out from RNA transcripts. For the first round of RT-PCR on the TCR CDR3, the HTBI primer set was used together with the Qiagen OneStep RT-PCR kit. TCRdb trimmed the raw reads at Q25, called clones with MiXCR and kept productive beta chains. Each entry is one CDR3 protein sequence, shown with its most common DNA and genes. The sample data list hundreds of thousands of distinct CDR3 sequences, and 15% to 18% of these were observed just once. The ten largest make up 14% of the sample. Sequences were obtained from blood. The source is a young woman with Graves' hyperthyroidism.

This clonotype appeared many times. The rearrangement links TRBV6-2 or TRBV6-3 to TRBJ2-3; TRBD2 agrees at 14 bases. V trimming: 2 bases; J trimming: 12 bases; junction bases outside the gene matches: 10. The CDR3 consists of 16 residues. CDR1 and CDR2 from the germline V gene are MNHEY and SVGEGT. The CDR3 protein is CASSYKELTSGGAQYF. As DNA, the CDR3 is TGTGCCAGCAGTTACAAGGAGCTGACTAGCGGGGGGGCCCAGTATTTT.

A word on this clonotype: The CDR3 end shows no conserved phenylalanine or tryptophan, and so a read error is likely. The V call is TRBV28, the J call TRBJ2-1; 12 nucleotides match TRBD2. The CDR3 sequence is 15 residues long. Germline lookup yields CDR1 MDHEN and CDR2 SYDVKM. J gave up 5 bases and V 4 bases, and 3 bases lay outside the gene matches. The CDR3 region is CASSSPSGRDNEQFL. DNA for the CDR3: TGTGCCAGCAGTTCCCCTAGCGGGAGGGACAATGAGCAGTTCCTC.